The next 4 T cell receptor beta chains were all read from a single sample in a study of blood T cell repertoires in COVID-19. Measured with immunoSEQ multiplex PCR; TCRdb has only the in-frame clones, and not every one. The sample holds some 270,000 clones, 80% to 90% seen once. The sample comprised peripheral blood. These receptors were collected from a woman in her 70s with acute or convalescent COVID-19.

The gene calls are TRBV5-5 and TRBJ2-3, with TRBD1 matching 8 bases. This CDR3 contains 14 residues. The V segment lost 7 bases and the J segment 4 bases; nucleotides outside the gene matches: 8. Germline CDR1 and CDR2: SGHKS and YYEKEE (reference sequence). CDR3 coding DNA: TGTGCCAGCCGCCCGAGACAGGGGTCAGATACGCAGTATTTT. Amino acids: CASRPRQGSDTQYF.

The gene calls are TRBV6-5 and TRBJ2-5; 8 nucleotides line up with TRBD1. From germline, CDR1 is MNHEY and CDR2 SVGAGI. The CDR3 has 14 residues. The junction had 6 bases not matched to a gene; V was cut back by 8 bases and J by 1 base. CDR3 loop: CASLQGAAQETQYF. Written as DNA, the CDR3 is TGTGCCAGCCTTCAGGGGGCGGCCCAAGAGACCCAGTACTTC.

V usage is TRBV7-9 and J usage is TRBJ2-4, with TRBD1 matching 7 bases. The CDR3 is made up of 15 amino acids. J lost 6 bases, V lost 5 bases, and 10 bases had no gene match. CDR1 and CDR2 from the germline V gene are SEHNR and FQNEAQ (reference sequence). This CDR3 is CASSTYPGQPNIQYF. CDR3 sequence (DNA): TGTGCCAGCAGCACGTATCCGGGACAGCCAAACATTCAGTACTTC. Full variable domain (outside the CDR3, taken from reference TRBV7-9 and TRBJ2-4): DTGVSQNPRHKITKRGQNVTFRCDPISEHNRLYWYRQTLGQGPEFLTYFQNEAQLEKSRLLSDRFSAERPKGSFSTLEIQRTEQGDSAMYLCASSTYPGQPNIQYFGAGTRLSVL.

V and J are TRBV6-6 and TRBJ1-2; weak D call: TRBD1 (6 bases). CDR1 is MNHNY and CDR2 is SVGAGI in the germline V gene (reference sequence). Trimming took off 6 bases at V and 3 bases at J, with 14 bases between the two ends. The CDR3 has 14 residues. The CDR3 DNA is TGTGCCAGCAGCTTCGCCCCAGGGGACTATGGCTACACCTTC. Amino acids: CASSFAPGDYGYTF.